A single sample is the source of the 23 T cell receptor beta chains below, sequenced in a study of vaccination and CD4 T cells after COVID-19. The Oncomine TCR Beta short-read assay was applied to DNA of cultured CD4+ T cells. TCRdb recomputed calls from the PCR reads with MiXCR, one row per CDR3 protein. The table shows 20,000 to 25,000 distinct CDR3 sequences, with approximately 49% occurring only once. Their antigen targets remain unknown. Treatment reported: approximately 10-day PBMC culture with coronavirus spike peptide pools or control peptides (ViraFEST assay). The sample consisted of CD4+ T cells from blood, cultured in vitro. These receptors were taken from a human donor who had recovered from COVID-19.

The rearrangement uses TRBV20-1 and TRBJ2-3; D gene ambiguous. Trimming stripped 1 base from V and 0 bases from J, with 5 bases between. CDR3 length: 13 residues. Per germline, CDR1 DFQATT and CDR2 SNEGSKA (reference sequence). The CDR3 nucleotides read TGCAGTGCTAGAGTACCTAGCACAGATACGCAGTATTTT. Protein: CSARVPSTDTQYF.

DNA for the CDR3: TGTGCCAGCAGCAACAGGGGGACGGGTAGCAATCAGCCCCAGCATTTT. It specifies CASSNRGTGSNQPQHF. This rearrangement joins TRBV12-3 or TRBV12-4 to TRBJ1-5; 8 bases are shared with TRBD1. The CDR3 loop spans 16 amino acids. V was clipped by 6 bases and J by 0 bases; unmatched bases: 7.

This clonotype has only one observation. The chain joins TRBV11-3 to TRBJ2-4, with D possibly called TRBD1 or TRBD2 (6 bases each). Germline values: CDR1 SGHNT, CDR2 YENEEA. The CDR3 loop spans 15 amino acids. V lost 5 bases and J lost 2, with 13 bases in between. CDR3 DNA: TGTGCCAGCAGCCCCGAGGGGGGTACCAAAAACATTCAGTACTTC. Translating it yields CASSPEGGTKNIQYF.

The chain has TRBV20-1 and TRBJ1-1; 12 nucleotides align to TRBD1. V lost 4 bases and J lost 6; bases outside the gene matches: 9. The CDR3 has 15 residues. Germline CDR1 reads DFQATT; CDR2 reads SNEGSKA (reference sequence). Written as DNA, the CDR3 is TGCAGTGCTATCCGCCGGGACAGGGGGCCCCCTGAAGCTTTCTTT. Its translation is CSAIRRDRGPPEAFF.

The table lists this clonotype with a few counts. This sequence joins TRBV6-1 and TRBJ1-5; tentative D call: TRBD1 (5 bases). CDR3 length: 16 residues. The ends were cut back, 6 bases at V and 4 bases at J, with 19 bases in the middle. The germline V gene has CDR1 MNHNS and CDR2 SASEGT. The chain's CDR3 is CASSLEGPEYNQPQHF. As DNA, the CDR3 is TGTGCCAGCAGCCTGGAGGGACCTGAGTATAATCAGCCCCAGCATTTT.

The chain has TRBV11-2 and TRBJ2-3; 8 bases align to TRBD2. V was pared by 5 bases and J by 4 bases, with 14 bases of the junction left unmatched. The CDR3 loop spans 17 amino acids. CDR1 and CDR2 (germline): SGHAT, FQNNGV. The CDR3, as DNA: TGTGCCAGCAGCCCCTCATCCGGCGGGAGGAGGTCAGATACGCAGTATTTT. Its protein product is CASSPSSGGRRSDTQYF.

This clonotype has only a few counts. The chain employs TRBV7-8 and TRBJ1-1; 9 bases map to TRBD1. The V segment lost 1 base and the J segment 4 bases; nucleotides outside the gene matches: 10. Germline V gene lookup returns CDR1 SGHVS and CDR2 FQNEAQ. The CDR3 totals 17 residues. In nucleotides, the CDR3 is TGTGCCAGCAGCTTAGGGGGACAGGGAATGATGAGCACTGAAGCTTTCTTT. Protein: CASSLGGQGMMSTEAFF.

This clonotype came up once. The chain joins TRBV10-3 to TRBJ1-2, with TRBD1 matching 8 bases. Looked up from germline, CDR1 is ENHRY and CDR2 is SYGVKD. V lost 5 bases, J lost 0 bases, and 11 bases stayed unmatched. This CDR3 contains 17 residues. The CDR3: CAISSSGTGGANYGYTF. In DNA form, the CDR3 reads TGTGCCATCAGTAGTTCCGGGACAGGAGGAGCTAACTATGGCTACACCTTC.

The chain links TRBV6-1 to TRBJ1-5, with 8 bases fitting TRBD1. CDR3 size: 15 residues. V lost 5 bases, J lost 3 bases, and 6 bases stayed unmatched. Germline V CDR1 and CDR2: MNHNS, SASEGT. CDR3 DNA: TGTGCCAGCAGTAGCGGACAGGGTTCCAATCAGCCCCAGCATTTT. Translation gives CASSSGQGSNQPQHF.

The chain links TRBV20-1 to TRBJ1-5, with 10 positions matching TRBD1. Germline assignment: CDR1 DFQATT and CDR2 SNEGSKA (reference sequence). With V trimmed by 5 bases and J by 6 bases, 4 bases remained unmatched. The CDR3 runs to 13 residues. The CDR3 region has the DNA TGCAGTGCTCAGGACAGGGGGACTCAGCCCCAGCATTTT. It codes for CSAQDRGTQPQHF.

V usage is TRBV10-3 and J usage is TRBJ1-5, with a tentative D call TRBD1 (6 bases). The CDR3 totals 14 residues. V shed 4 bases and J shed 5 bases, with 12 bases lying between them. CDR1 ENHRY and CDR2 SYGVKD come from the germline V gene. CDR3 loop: CAISAQGGDQPQHF. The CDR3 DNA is TGTGCCATCAGTGCACAGGGTGGAGATCAGCCCCAGCATTTT.

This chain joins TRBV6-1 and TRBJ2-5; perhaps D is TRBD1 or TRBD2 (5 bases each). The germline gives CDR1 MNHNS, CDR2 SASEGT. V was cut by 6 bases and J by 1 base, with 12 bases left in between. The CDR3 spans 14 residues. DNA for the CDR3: TGTGCCAGCAGACGAGGGGATTCCCAAGAGACCCAGTACTTC. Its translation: CASRRGDSQETQYF.

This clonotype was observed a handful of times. The CDR3 DNA reads TGTGCCAGCAGTCGAAGGGGGGTACGACAGGGTTTTTATGGGGCCAACGTCCTGACTTTC. It translates to CASSRRGVRQGFYGANVLTF. The chain employs TRBV27 and TRBJ2-6, with D maybe TRBD1 (7 bases). The germline V gene encodes CDR1 MNHEY and CDR2 SMNVEV (reference sequence). V shed 5 bases and J shed 3 bases, with 26 bases lying between them. The CDR3 is 20 amino acids. The whole variable domain, remainder taken from reference TRBV27 and TRBJ2-6, is EAQVTQNPRYLITVTGKKLTVTCSQNMNHEYMSWYRQDPGLGLRQIYYSMNVEVTDKGDVPEGYKVSRKEKRNFPLILESPSPNQTSLYFCASSRRGVRQGFYGANVLTFGAGSRLTVL.

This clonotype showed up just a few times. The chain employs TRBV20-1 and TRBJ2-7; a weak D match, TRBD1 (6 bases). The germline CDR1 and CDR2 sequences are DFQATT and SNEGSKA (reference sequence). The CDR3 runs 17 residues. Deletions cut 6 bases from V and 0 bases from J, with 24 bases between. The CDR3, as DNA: TGCAGTGCCCGGGGCTTGATACAGGGAATAAACTCCTACGAGCAGTACTTC. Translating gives CSARGLIQGINSYEQYF.

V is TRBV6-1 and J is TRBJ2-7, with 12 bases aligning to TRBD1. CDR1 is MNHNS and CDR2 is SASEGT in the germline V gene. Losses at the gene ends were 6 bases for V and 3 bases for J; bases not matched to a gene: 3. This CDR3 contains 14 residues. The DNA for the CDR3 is TGTGCCAGCAGGGGACAGGGGGCATTCTACGAGCAGTACTTC. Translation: CASRGQGAFYEQYF.

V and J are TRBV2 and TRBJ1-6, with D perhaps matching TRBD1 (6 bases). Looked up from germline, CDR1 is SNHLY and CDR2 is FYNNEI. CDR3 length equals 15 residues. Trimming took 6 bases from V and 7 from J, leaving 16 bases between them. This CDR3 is CASSPHPTGNSPLHF. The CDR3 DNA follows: TGTGCCAGCAGCCCTCACCCTACAGGGAATTCACCCCTCCACTTT.

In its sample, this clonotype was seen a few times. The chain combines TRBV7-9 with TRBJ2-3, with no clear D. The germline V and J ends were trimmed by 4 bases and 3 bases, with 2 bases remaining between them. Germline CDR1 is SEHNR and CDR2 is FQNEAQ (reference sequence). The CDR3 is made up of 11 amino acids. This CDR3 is CASSSTDTQYF. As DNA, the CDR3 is TGTGCCAGCAGCTCGACAGATACGCAGTATTTT. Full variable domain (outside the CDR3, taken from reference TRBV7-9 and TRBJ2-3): DTGVSQNPRHKITKRGQNVTFRCDPISEHNRLYWYRQTLGQGPEFLTYFQNEAQLEKSRLLSDRFSAERPKGSFSTLEIQRTEQGDSAMYLCASSSTDTQYFGPGTRLTVL.

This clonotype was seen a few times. The DNA of the CDR3 is TGCAGTGCTCCACAGAGTTATAGCAATCAGCCCCAGCATTTT. This sequence encodes CSAPQSYSNQPQHF. The rearrangement uses TRBV20-1 and TRBJ1-5; D uncertain. Trimming removed 5 bases at V and 0 bases at J, with 11 bases between. CDR3 length: 14 amino acids. Germline V gene data show CDR1 as DFQATT and CDR2 as SNEGSKA (reference sequence).

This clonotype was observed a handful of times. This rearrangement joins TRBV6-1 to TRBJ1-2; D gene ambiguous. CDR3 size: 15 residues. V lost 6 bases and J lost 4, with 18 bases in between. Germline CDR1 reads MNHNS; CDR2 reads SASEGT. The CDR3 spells CASREELGRFYGYTF. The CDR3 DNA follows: TGTGCCAGCAGGGAGGAACTTGGACGGTTCTATGGCTACACCTTC.

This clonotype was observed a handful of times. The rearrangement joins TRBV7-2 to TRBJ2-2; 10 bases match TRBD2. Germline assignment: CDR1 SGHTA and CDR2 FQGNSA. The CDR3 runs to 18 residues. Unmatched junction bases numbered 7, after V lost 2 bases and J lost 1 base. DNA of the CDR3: TGTGCCAGCAGCTTAAGCGCTAGCGGGGGCCTGAACACCGGGGAGCTGTTTTTT. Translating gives CASSLSASGGLNTGELFF.

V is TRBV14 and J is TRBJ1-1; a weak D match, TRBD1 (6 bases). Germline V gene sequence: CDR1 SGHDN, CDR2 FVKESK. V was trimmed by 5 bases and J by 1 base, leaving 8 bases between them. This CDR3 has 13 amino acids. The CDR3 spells CASSSTGNTEAFF. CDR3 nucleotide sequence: TGTGCCAGCAGCTCGACAGGGAACACTGAAGCTTTCTTT.

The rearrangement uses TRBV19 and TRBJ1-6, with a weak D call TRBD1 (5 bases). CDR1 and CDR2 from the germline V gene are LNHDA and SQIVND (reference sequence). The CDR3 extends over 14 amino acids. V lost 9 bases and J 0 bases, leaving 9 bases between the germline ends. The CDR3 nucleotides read TGTGCCAGCTCAGGGAGCTCCTATAATTCACCCCTCCACTTT. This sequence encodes CASSGSSYNSPLHF.

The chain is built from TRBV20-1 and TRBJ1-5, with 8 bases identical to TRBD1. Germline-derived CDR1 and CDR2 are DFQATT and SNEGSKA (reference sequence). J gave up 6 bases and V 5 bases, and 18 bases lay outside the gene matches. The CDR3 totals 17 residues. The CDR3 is CSALDRVKHRGSQPQHF. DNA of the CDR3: TGCAGTGCTCTCGATCGTGTGAAGCACAGGGGGAGTCAGCCCCAGCATTTT.